This T cell receptor beta chain was recorded in a study of response to subunit inactivated influenza vaccine. The CDR3 is made up of 14 amino acids. Trimming cost V 3 bases and J 2 bases; bases outside gene matches: 6. Germline V gene lookup returns CDR1 DFQATT and CDR2 SNEGSKA (reference sequence). TCRdb processed the RT-PCR reads anew with MiXCR; each CDR3 protein has one entry. The sample shows some 850,000 distinct CDR3 sequences, 15% to 20% of them seen only once. This clonotype was recorded a few times. Its cognate antigen is unknown. Findings of the study overall: Few additional T cells are recruited per seasonal influenza vaccination, authors suggested.

The sample consisted of PBMCs from blood, taken approximately 5 days after vaccination. The chain uses TRBV20-1 and TRBJ1-2, with 7 bases lining up with TRBD1. This receptor was obtained from a man aged 50 to 60 who received an inactivated influenza vaccine. The CDR3 region is CSASLGGKNYGYTF. The CDR3 DNA reads TGCAGTGCTAGTTTAGGGGGCAAAAACTATGGCTACACCTTC.